Below, 17 T cell receptor beta chains from the same sample are listed, as sequenced in a study of CXCR3-negative and CXCR3-positive naive CD8 T cells. Findings and limits, study-wide: Naive cells positive for CXCR3 carried more hydrophobic TRB CDR3s than CXCR3-negative ones.

5' RACE with UMI labels generated the TRB cDNA libraries. TCRdb reprocessed the 5' RACE reads and keeps a single row for each CDR3 protein, giving no DNA. The sample totals nearly 90,000 distinct CDR3 sequences. No antigen has been assigned to these receptors. The sequenced sample was naive CXCR3+ CD8+ T cells from blood. This sample's subset: CD45RO-CCR7+CD27+CD95- naive CD8+ T cells expressing CXCR3 (TNR3+). The origin of the receptors is a human donor in good health. Some clones in this sample may be carry-over from other donors' samples.

The chain uses TRBV6-2 or TRBV6-3 and TRBJ1-1. The CDR3 consists of 15 residues. In germline, CDR1 is MNHEY, CDR2 SVGEGT. The chain's CDR3 is CASSQGIQLNTEAFF.

This chain connects TRBV28 to TRBJ1-4. Germline V lookup: CDR1 MDHEN, CDR2 SYDVKM. This CDR3 has 12 amino acids. The CDR3 reads CASSVSPEKLFF.

CDR3 sequence: CASSEGRGGEDEQFF. The chain uses TRBV6-4 and TRBJ2-1; checking the TCRdb D call of TRBD2 is not possible without DNA. Germline lookup yields CDR1 MRHNA and CDR2 SNTAGT. The CDR3 has 15 amino acids.

This rearrangement joins TRBV28 to TRBJ2-7; TCRdb names TRBD1, which stays unverified in the absence of DNA. Looked up from germline, CDR1 is MDHEN and CDR2 is SYDVKM. CDR3 size: 14 residues. The chain's CDR3 is CASTQPLSSYEQYF.

The chain uses TRBV30 and TRBJ1-2. The germline V gene has CDR1 GTSNPN and CDR2 SVGIG (reference sequence). The CDR3 spans 14 residues. This chain's CDR3 is CAWSVRGAYRGYTF.

The rearrangement joins TRBV6-2 or TRBV6-3 to TRBJ1-1; as DNA is missing, the TRBD1 call by TCRdb cannot be tested. From germline, CDR1 is MNHEY and CDR2 SVGEGT. The CDR3 consists of 12 residues. CDR3 in amino acids: CASSPPPAEAFF.

J is TRBJ1-1 and V is TRBV19. The CDR3 loop spans 11 amino acids. Germline V CDR1 and CDR2: LNHDA, SQIVND (reference sequence). CDR3 region: CASRTNTEAFF.

The chain joins TRBV2 to TRBJ2-1; TCRdb's D call of TRBD2 is untestable without DNA. Germline CDR1 and CDR2: SNHLY and FYNNEI. This CDR3 spans 12 amino acids. The CDR3 is CATEPSGNEQFF.

The chain recombines TRBV5-1 with TRBJ2-7; TCRdb's D call, TRBD1, is unchecked because there is no DNA. CDR3 length equals 14 residues. CDR1 is SGHRS, CDR2 YFSETQ, per germline. The CDR3 sequence: CASSPGGIPGEQYF.

The chain carries TRBV20-1 and TRBJ2-1. Germline loops: CDR1 DFQATT, CDR2 SNEGSKA (reference sequence). The CDR3 is made up of 11 amino acids. CDR3 sequence: CSAVNDNEQFF.

The chain is built from TRBV21-1 and TRBJ2-4; TCRdb picks TRBD1, but there is no DNA to check that call. TRBV21-1 counts as a pseudogene. This CDR3 region has 15 residues. The chain's CDR3 is CASSTSAGQGVIQYF.

The genes are TRBV12-3 or TRBV12-4 and TRBJ1-1. The CDR3 loop spans 13 amino acids. The CDR3 protein is CASGRTANTEAFF.

The chain recombines TRBV9 with TRBJ1-1. CDR3 size: 14 residues. Germline V gene lookup returns CDR1 SGDLS and CDR2 YYNGEE. The CDR3 protein is CASSVEGMNTEAFF.

The chain links TRBV10-3 to TRBJ2-1; with no DNA, the TCRdb D assignment of TRBD2 cannot be verified. The CDR3 totals 16 residues. The germline V gene has CDR1 ENHRY and CDR2 SYGVKD. Here the CDR3 reads CAISGTSGRSYNEQFF.

V and J are TRBV2 and TRBJ2-1; checking the TCRdb D call of TRBD1 is not possible without DNA. CDR1 is SNHLY and CDR2 is FYNNEI in the germline V gene. The CDR3 spans 14 residues. The CDR3 here is CASSEWDVSNEQFF.

V is TRBV7-2 and J is TRBJ2-1; the TCRdb call, TRBD2, lacks DNA for checking. CDR3 size: 20 residues. Per germline, CDR1 SGHTA and CDR2 FQGNSA. The CDR3 spells CASSLKIWGVAGPTYNEQFF.

This CDR3 reads CSASPAGVVNEQFF. The rearrangement links TRBV20-1 to TRBJ2-1; with no DNA, the TCRdb D assignment of TRBD2 cannot be verified. Germline V gene sequence: CDR1 DFQATT, CDR2 SNEGSKA (reference sequence). The CDR3 is 14 residues long.